A selection of T cell receptor beta chains follows, all from one sample in a study of T cells after yellow fever vaccination. TCRdb reprocessed the 5' RACE reads via MiXCR and lists one record per CDR3 protein. The repertoire holds about 250,000 distinct CDR3 sequences, with 3.6% as singletons. The sample here was PBMCs, taken 15 days after the yellow fever booster vaccination. The receptor source for this set is a young man who received the YFV17D yellow fever vaccine. CDR3s include the opening cysteine and the closing phenylalanine or tryptophan. D genes are given only for firm matches. Size tells how often a clone was seen (once, few, many) or the class of an expanded clone, and some rows leave it out.

J gene: TRBJ2-1
clone size: many
V gene: TRBV20-1
D gene: TRBD2
CDR3 DNA: TGCAGTGCTAGGAACGGCGGGGGGAATGAGCAGTTCTTC
CDR3 protein: CSARNGGGNEQFF

J gene: TRBJ1-1
clone size: many
V gene: TRBV12-3/TRBV12-4
D gene: NA
CDR3 DNA: TGTGCCAGCCTGGGGCGGGAAACGGGGACTGAAGCTTTCTTT
CDR3 protein: CASLGRETGTEAFF

J gene: TRBJ1-1
clone size: many
V gene: TRBV6-5
D gene: NA
CDR3 DNA: TGTGCCAGCAGTTCCCGACCAGGCGCTGAAGCTTTCTTT
CDR3 protein: CASSSRPGAEAFF

J gene: TRBJ1-6
clone size: many
V gene: TRBV5-1
D gene: TRBD1
CDR3 DNA: TGCGCCAGCAGCTTCAGGCAGGGGGACTCACCCCTCCACTTT
CDR3 protein: CASSFRQGDSPLHF

J gene: TRBJ1-2
clone size: many
V gene: TRBV5-1
D gene: NA
CDR3 DNA: TGCGCCAGCAGCCCGGAAGCCGGGACCGGCGGCTACACCTTC
CDR3 protein: CASSPEAGTGGYTF

J gene: TRBJ2-7
clone size: few
V gene: TRBV5-1
D gene: TRBD1
CDR3 DNA: TGCGCCAGCAGCGACGGGACAGGCAGCTACGAGCAGTACTTC
CDR3 protein: CASSDGTGSYEQYF

J gene: TRBJ1-1
clone size: many
V gene: TRBV10-3
D gene: NA
CDR3 DNA: TGTGCCACCGCGCAGGGTCTGAACACTGAAGCTTTCTTT
CDR3 protein: CATAQGLNTEAFF

J gene: TRBJ1-3
clone size: many
V gene: TRBV4-3
D gene: NA
CDR3 DNA: TGCGCCAGCAGCCTGGGGCACTCTGGAAACACCATATATTTT
CDR3 protein: CASSLGHSGNTIYF

J gene: TRBJ1-1
clone size: many
V gene: TRBV6-5
D gene: TRBD1
CDR3 DNA: TGTGCCAGCCTAGGACAGGGGCGAAAAACTGAAGCTTTCTTT
CDR3 protein: CASLGQGRKTEAFF

J gene: TRBJ2-4
clone size: many
V gene: TRBV7-9
D gene: NA
CDR3 DNA: TGTGCCAGCAGCTTAACATGGCGGTCGAACATTCAGTACTTC
CDR3 protein: CASSLTWRSNIQYF

J gene: TRBJ2-5
clone size: many
V gene: TRBV21-1
D gene: NA
CDR3 DNA: TGTGCCAGCAGGCGGGCGGGGGAAGAGACCCAGTACTTC
CDR3 protein: CASRRAGEETQYF

J gene: TRBJ2-3
clone size: many
V gene: TRBV14
D gene: TRBD1
CDR3 DNA: TGTGCCAGCAGCCCAAACAGGGGAGATACGCAGTATTTT
CDR3 protein: CASSPNRGDTQYF

J gene: TRBJ1-1
clone size: many
V gene: TRBV20-1
D gene: NA
CDR3 DNA: TGCAGTGCTAGGAATTCACCACGCCGCAGGGCGGAAGCTTTCTTT
CDR3 protein: CSARNSPRRRAEAFF

J gene: TRBJ2-3
clone size: many
V gene: TRBV20-1
D gene: TRBD2
CDR3 DNA: TGCAGTGCTGATCTTGGACTAGCGGGGGGCACAGATACGCAGTATTTT
CDR3 protein: CSADLGLAGGTDTQYF

J gene: TRBJ2-2
clone size: NA
V gene: TRBV6-5
D gene: TRBD2
CDR3 DNA: TGTGCCAGCAGATTAGCGGGGGACACCGGGGAGCTGTTTTTT
CDR3 protein: CASRLAGDTGELFF

J gene: TRBJ1-5
clone size: few
V gene: TRBV7-2
D gene: NA
CDR3 DNA: TGTGCCAGCAGTTCCGACAGAATCAATCAGCCCCAGCATTTT
CDR3 protein: CASSSDRINQPQHF